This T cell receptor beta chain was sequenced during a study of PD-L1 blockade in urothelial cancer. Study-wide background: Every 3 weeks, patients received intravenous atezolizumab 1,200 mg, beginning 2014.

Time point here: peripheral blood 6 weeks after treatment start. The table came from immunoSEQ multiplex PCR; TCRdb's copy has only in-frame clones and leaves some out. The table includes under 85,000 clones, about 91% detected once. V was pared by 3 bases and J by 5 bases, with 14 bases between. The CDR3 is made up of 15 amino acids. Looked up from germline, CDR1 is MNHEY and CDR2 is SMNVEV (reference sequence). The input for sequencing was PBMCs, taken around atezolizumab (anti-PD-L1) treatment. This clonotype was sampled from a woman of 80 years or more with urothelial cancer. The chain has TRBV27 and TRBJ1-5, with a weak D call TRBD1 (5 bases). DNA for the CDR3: TGTGCCAGCAGTTTTATGGGCCAAGGGGATCAGCCCCAGCATTTT. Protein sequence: CASSFMGQGDQPQHF.